Listed below are T cell receptor beta chains from one sample, sequenced in a study of blood T cell repertoires in COVID-19. Sequencing used immunoSEQ multiplex PCR; TCRdb keeps in-frame clones, though not all of them. The table has 100,000 to 150,000 clones, more than 75% seen once; the top ten hold about 5.4%. Sequenced material: peripheral blood. Source of these receptors: a human donor in a cohort sampled during active COVID-19. The CDR3 runs from the conserved cysteine through the conserved F or W. D genes are given only for firm matches. Not all rows give a size; the values are once, few, many and, for expanded clones, a class.

once	TRBJ1-4	TRBV2	NA	CASSDNQGGEKLFF	TGTGCCAGCAGTGATAACCAGGGAGGAGAAAAACTGTTTTTT
NA	TRBJ2-3	TRBV7-9	NA	CASTASPIANTDTQYF	TGTGCCAGCACCGCTAGCCCGATAGCAAACACAGATACGCAGTATTTT
NA	TRBJ2-7	TRBV10-2	TRBD1	CASREPGQGHEQYF	TGCGCCAGCAGAGAGCCGGGACAGGGCCACGAGCAGTACTTC
NA	TRBJ2-3	TRBV6-5	TRBD2	CASGLAVTDTQYF	TGTGCCAGCGGACTAGCGGTTACAGATACGCAGTATTTT
NA	TRBJ1-4	TRBV7-2	NA	CASSVRTAEKLFF	TGTGCCAGCAGCGTAAGGACAGCTGAAAAACTGTTTTTT
NA	TRBJ2-3	TRBV28	TRBD2	CASSSPGGPTDTQYF	TGTGCCAGCAGTTCCCCGGGGGGGCCCACAGATACGCAGTATTTT
NA	TRBJ1-1	TRBV4-1	NA	CASSPFTGVNTEAFF	TGCGCCAGCAGCCCATTCACAGGTGTGAACACTGAAGCTTTCTTT
NA	TRBJ2-2	TRBV27	NA	CASSRTGPNTGELFF	TGTGCCAGCAGTCGCACAGGGCCGAACACCGGGGAGCTGTTTTTT
NA	TRBJ2-4	TRBV2	NA	CASSVFRAVAKNIQYF	TGTGCCAGCAGTGTTTTCAGGGCGGTAGCCAAAAACATTCAGTACTTC
few	TRBJ2-5	TRBV19	NA	CASKGGAQETQYF	TGTGCCAGTAAGGGGGGGGCCCAAGAGACCCAGTACTTC
NA	TRBJ2-2	TRBV4-1	NA	CASSQGRYTGELFF	TGCGCCAGCAGCCAGGGGCGTTACACCGGGGAGCTGTTTTTT
NA	TRBJ2-1	TRBV6-5	NA	CASEAGYNEQFF	TGTGCCAGTGAAGCGGGTTACAATGAGCAGTTCTTC
few	TRBJ2-1	TRBV7-2	TRBD2	CASSSWTSGSGEQFF	TGTGCCAGCAGCAGTTGGACTAGCGGGAGCGGGGAGCAGTTCTTC
NA	TRBJ1-3	TRBV5-1	TRBD1	CASSSRTGGYGNTIYF	TGCGCCAGCAGCTCTCGGACAGGGGGCTATGGAAACACCATATATTTT
few	TRBJ2-3	TRBV4-1	NA	CASSGLIYRDTSDTQYF	TGCGCCAGCAGCGGCCTAATTTACCGGGACACCTCAGATACGCAGTATTTT
NA	TRBJ1-4	TRBV28	TRBD1	CASSLQGAREKLFF	TGTGCCAGCAGTCTCCAGGGGGCGCGCGAAAAACTGTTTTTT
NA	TRBJ2-7	TRBV12-3/TRBV12-4	NA	CASSLYSPYEQYF	TGTGCCAGCAGTTTGTACAGTCCCTACGAGCAGTACTTC
NA	TRBJ2-1	TRBV27	TRBD2	CASSFRTSGPYNEQFF	TGTGCCAGCAGTTTCCGGACTAGCGGGCCCTACAATGAGCAGTTCTTC
NA	TRBJ2-7	TRBV7-2	TRBD2	CASSQWGGVGEQYF	TGTGCCAGCAGCCAATGGGGGGGAGTTGGCGAGCAGTACTTC
NA	TRBJ2-2	TRBV18	NA	CASSPPAGRDTGELFF	TGTGCCAGCTCACCACCCGCGGGAAGGGACACCGGGGAGCTGTTTTTT
NA	TRBJ2-5	TRBV28	NA	CASSFARAGKTQYF	TGTGCCAGCAGTTTTGCCAGGGCGGGGAAGACCCAGTACTTC
once	TRBJ2-7	TRBV29-1	TRBD2	CSVEGRVGSGISYEQYF	TGCAGCGTTGAAGGTCGGGTGGGTAGCGGGATCTCCTACGAGCAGTACTTC
NA	TRBJ2-7	TRBV3-1/TRBV3-2	NA	CASSHSPGSYEQYF	TGTGCCAGCAGCCACTCGCCCGGCTCCTACGAGCAGTACTTC
NA	TRBJ2-3	TRBV10-3	TRBD2	CAISRAGYTDTQYF	TGTGCCATCAGTAGAGCGGGATACACAGATACGCAGTATTTT
once	TRBJ1-5	TRBV10-2	NA	CASSDAWGGSAQHF	TGCGCCAGCAGTGATGCTTGGGGGGGGAGTGCCCAGCATTTT
NA	TRBJ2-1	TRBV14	NA	CASSQDKDRSSYNEQFF	TGTGCCAGCAGCCAAGATAAGGATAGGAGCTCCTACAATGAGCAGTTCTTC
NA	TRBJ2-7	TRBV5-1	TRBD1	CASSFTGDEQYF	TGCGCCAGCAGCTTTACAGGGGACGAGCAGTACTTC
NA	TRBJ1-4	TRBV7-9	NA	CASRREGATNEKLFF	TGTGCCAGCAGGCGGGAGGGGGCAACTAATGAAAAACTGTTTTTT
NA	TRBJ1-2	TRBV6-6	NA	CASSYDRNSYTF	TGTGCCAGCAGTTACGACAGGAATAGCTACACCTTC
NA	TRBJ2-5	TRBV7-9	NA	CASSFSVLEETQYF	TGTGCCAGCAGCTTTTCAGTTCTAGAGGAGACCCAGTACTTC
once	TRBJ2-3	TRBV7-2	TRBD2	CASSSSRTSGSTDTQYF	TGTGCCAGCAGCTCTAGCCGGACTAGCGGGAGCACAGATACGCAGTATTTT
NA	TRBJ2-5	TRBV4-1	NA	CASSPRGLGGGETQYF	TGCGCCAGCAGCCCTCGCGGCTTGGGGGGAGGAGAGACCCAGTACTTC
NA	TRBJ2-3	TRBV14	TRBD2	CASSTERELDTQYF	TGTGCCAGCAGCACAGAGCGGGAGTTAGATACGCAGTATTTT
NA	TRBJ1-2	TRBV7-9	NA	CASSPSQVPTYGYTF	TGTGCCAGCAGCCCGTCCCAGGTTCCAACTTATGGCTACACCTTC
few	TRBJ1-1	TRBV6-5	TRBD1	CASSYQGDTEAFF	TGTGCCAGCAGTTACCAGGGGGACACTGAAGCTTTCTTT
NA	TRBJ2-5	TRBV24-1	TRBD1	CATSDRGQATRETQYF	TGTGCCACCAGTGACCGAGGACAGGCTACGAGGGAGACCCAGTACTTC
NA	TRBJ2-5	TRBV5-4	NA	CASSLASAGQETQYF	TGTGCCAGCAGCTTGGCCTCAGCGGGCCAAGAGACCCAGTACTTC
NA	TRBJ1-1	TRBV10-2	NA	CASSVRVGFAEAFF	TGCGCCAGCAGTGTCAGGGTAGGTTTCGCTGAAGCTTTCTTT
NA	TRBJ2-6	TRBV4-3	TRBD1	CASSQFGQVQFFSGANVLTF	TGCGCCAGCAGCCAATTTGGACAGGTCCAATTTTTCTCTGGGGCCAACGTCCTGACTTTC
few	TRBJ1-5	TRBV6-2/TRBV6-3	TRBD1	CASSYTPGQPKPYSNQPQHF	TGTGCCAGCAGTTATACCCCGGGACAGCCTAAACCCTATAGCAATCAGCCCCAGCATTTT
NA	TRBJ2-2	TRBV3-1/TRBV3-2	NA	CASSQGASLLTGELFF	TGTGCCAGCAGCCAAGGGGCTAGCCTGCTCACCGGGGAGCTGTTTTTT
NA	TRBJ2-1	TRBV27	TRBD2	CASTSFLAGGLKDEQFF	TGTGCCAGCACTTCGTTCTTGGCGGGAGGGCTTAAGGATGAGCAGTTCTTC
NA	TRBJ2-2	TRBV7-3	NA	CASSPVLGELFF	TGTGCCAGCAGCCCCGTCCTGGGGGAGCTGTTTTTT
NA	TRBJ2-2	TRBV7-9	NA	CASSPGSGTGELFF	TGTGCCAGCAGCCCTGGATCGGGTACCGGGGAGCTGTTTTTT
NA	TRBJ2-7	TRBV14	TRBD1	CASSRTGTYEQYF	TGTGCCAGCAGCCGGACAGGGACCTACGAGCAGTACTTC
NA	TRBJ2-1	TRBV19	TRBD2	CASSESGASINYNEQFF	TGTGCCAGTAGTGAGAGCGGGGCTAGTATTAACTACAATGAGCAGTTCTTC
once	TRBJ2-7	TRBV6-5	NA	CASSYSWQGRSYEQYF	TGTGCCAGCAGTTACTCTTGGCAGGGCAGGAGTTACGAGCAGTACTTC
NA	TRBJ2-7	TRBV11-2	TRBD1	CASSLEGTGNYEQYF	TGTGCCAGCAGCTTAGAAGGGACAGGGAACTACGAGCAGTACTTC
NA	TRBJ2-1	TRBV7-2	NA	CASSLGAGMGNEQFF	TGTGCCAGCAGCTTAGGGGCGGGAATGGGCAATGAGCAGTTCTTC
NA	TRBJ2-2	TRBV18	TRBD2	CASSPRVSGGNTGELFF	TGTGCCAGCTCACCACGGGTGAGCGGGGGGAACACCGGGGAGCTGTTTTTT
NA	TRBJ2-7	TRBV2	TRBD2	CVIKGTSAPYEQYF	TGTGTCATCAAGGGGACTAGCGCGCCCTACGAGCAGTACTTC
NA	TRBJ2-7	TRBV7-7	TRBD2	CASSLRLAGIYEQYF	TGTGCTAGCAGCTTAAGACTAGCGGGAATCTACGAGCAGTACTTC
NA	TRBJ2-7	TRBV5-1	TRBD2	CASSPWTSGSYEQYF	TGCGCCAGCAGCCCTTGGACTAGCGGTTCCTACGAGCAGTACTTC
NA	TRBJ2-3	TRBV12-5	NA	CASGSGGTDTQYF	TGTGCTAGTGGTTCAGGGGGCACAGATACGCAGTATTTT
NA	TRBJ1-1	TRBV11-3	NA	CASSARGSTEAFF	TGTGCCAGCAGCGCCAGGGGCAGCACTGAAGCTTTCTTT
NA	TRBJ1-1	TRBV27	TRBD1	CASQKGGSAYTEAFF	TGTGCCAGCCAAAAAGGGGGCAGTGCATACACTGAAGCTTTCTTT
NA	TRBJ1-5	TRBV18	NA	CASSPQQDQPQHF	TGTGCCAGCTCACCTCAACAGGATCAGCCCCAGCATTTT
NA	TRBJ2-7	TRBV5-6	NA	CASSLNGVEQYF	TGTGCCAGCAGCCTGAACGGTGTTGAGCAGTACTTC
NA	TRBJ1-3	TRBV9	TRBD1	CASSDGYTGGAGNTIYF	TGTGCCAGCAGCGACGGTTATACAGGGGGCGCTGGTAACACCATATATTTT
NA	TRBJ2-5	TRBV10-2	TRBD1	CASSGDRQETQYF	TGCGCCAGCAGTGGGGACAGGCAAGAGACCCAGTACTTC